A single T cell receptor beta chain is shown here with its context. Its antigen is unknown. Sequencing was performed with immunoSEQ multiplex PCR; in TCRdb, only in-frame clones are kept and a portion is missing. Among about 85,000 clones, 92% were seen once, and the ten largest hold approximately 2.4%. The data originate from a study of PD-1 blockade in classical Hodgkin lymphoma. In germline, CDR1 is GTSNPN, CDR2 SVGIG (reference sequence). The ends lost 1 base at V and 7 bases at J; junction bases unmatched: 6. The CDR3 sequence is 15 residues long. Each patient's relapse followed autologous stem cell transplantation, and brentuximab vedotin exposure varied. General study points: Patients with a complete response exhibited baseline diversity comparable to newly diagnosed patients.

The receptor comes from a human donor with classical Hodgkin lymphoma. The sample was peripheral blood mononuclear cells (PBMCs), taken before the second cycle of nivolumab. The V gene is TRBV30, the J gene TRBJ1-5; TRBD1 matches at 11 bases. CDR3 sequence (DNA): TGTGCCTGGAGTGCTTGGACAGGGGGCGACCAGCCCCAGCATTTT. Protein: CAWSAWTGGDQPQHF.